A single TCR beta chain is shown here with its context. Its target is unknown. This sample is drawn from a study of cytomegalovirus exposure and HLA in healthy donors. Amplification used 60 Vbeta primers and 13 Jbeta primers. Libraries were prepared by immunoSEQ multiplex PCR; TCRdb keeps only in-frame clonotypes and omits some of them. The sample consists of about 150,000 clones, 70% to 90% of them appearing once. Findings and limits, study-wide: Accurate predictions that matched the HLA-A and HLA-B alleles of most subjects were reportedly made from TCR beta sequences. HLA alleles showed associations with some 17,000 TCR beta sequences in a later analysis, at a 0.05 false discovery rate.

The germline V and J ends were trimmed by 5 bases and 6 bases, with 18 bases remaining between them. Germline loops: CDR1 MNHEY, CDR2 SVGAGI. This CDR3 has 15 residues. Material: PBMCs. The clonotype was recovered from a woman between 18 and 29 years old in good health and CMV-seronegative. The gene calls are TRBV6-5 and TRBJ2-3, with D possibly being TRBD2 (5 bases). This chain's CDR3 is CASSPSGRIGDTQYF. DNA of the CDR3: TGTGCCAGCAGTCCAAGCGGAAGGATCGGGGATACGCAGTATTTT.